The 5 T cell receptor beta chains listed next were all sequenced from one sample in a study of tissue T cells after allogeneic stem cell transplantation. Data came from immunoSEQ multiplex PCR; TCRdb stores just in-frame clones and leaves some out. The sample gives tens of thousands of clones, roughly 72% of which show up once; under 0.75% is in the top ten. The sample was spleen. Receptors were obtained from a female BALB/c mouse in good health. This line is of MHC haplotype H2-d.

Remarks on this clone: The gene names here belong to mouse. The CDR3 loop reads CGARDLGGLNSDYTF. CDR3 DNA, as far as it was read: TGTGGTGCTAGGGATCTGGGGGGCCTAAACTCCGACTACACC. The chain carries TRBV20 and TRBJ1-2; D perhaps matches TRBD1 (6 bases). Coverage ceases 1 residue before the CDR3 finishes, and the germline J gene fills in the end. This CDR3 comprises 15 residues. Germline assignment: CDR1 GFQATS and CDR2 STVNSAI. V lost 0 bases to trimming and J lost 1 base, with 12 bases between them.

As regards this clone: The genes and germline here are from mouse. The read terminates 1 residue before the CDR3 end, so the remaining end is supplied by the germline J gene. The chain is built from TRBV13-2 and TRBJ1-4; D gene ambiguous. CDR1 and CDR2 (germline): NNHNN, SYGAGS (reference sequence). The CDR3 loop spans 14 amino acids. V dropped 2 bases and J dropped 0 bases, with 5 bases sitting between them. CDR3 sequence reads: CASGERVSNERLFF. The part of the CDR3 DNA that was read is TGTGCCAGCGGTGAGAGAGTTTCCAACGAAAGATTATTT.

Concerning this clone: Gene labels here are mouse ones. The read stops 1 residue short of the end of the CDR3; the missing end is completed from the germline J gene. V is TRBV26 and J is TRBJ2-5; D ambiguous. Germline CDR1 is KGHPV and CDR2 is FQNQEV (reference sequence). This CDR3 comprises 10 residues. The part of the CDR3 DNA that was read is TGTGCAGAACAACAAGACACCCAGTAC. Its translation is CAEQQDTQY. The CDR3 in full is CAEQQDTQYF.

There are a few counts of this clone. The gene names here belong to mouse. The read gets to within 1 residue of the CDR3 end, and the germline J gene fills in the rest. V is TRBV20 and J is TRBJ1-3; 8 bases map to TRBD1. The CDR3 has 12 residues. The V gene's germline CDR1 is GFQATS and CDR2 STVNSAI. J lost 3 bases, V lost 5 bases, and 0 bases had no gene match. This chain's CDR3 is CGAGQGGNTLYF. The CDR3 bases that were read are TGTGGTGCTGGACAGGGTGGAAATACGCTCTAT. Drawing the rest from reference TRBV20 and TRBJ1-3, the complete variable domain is GALVYQYPRRTICKSGTSMRMECQAVGFQATSVAWYRQSPQKTFELIALSTVNSAIKYEQNFTQEKFPISHPNLSFSSMTVLNAYLEDRGLYLCGAGQGGNTLYFGEGSRLIVV.

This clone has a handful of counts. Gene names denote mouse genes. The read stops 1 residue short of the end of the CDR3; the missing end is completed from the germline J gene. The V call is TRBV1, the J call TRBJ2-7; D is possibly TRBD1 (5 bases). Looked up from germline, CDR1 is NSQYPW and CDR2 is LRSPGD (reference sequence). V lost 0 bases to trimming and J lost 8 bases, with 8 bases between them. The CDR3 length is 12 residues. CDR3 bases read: TGCACCTGCAGTGCAGAATCGGACAAACAGTAC. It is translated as CTCSAESDKQY. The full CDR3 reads CTCSAESDKQYF.